Listed below are T cell receptor beta chains from one sample, sequenced in a study of blood T cell repertoires in COVID-19. TCRdb's table, derived via immunoSEQ multiplex PCR, lists solely in-frame clones and lacks some. Here the sample spans some 220,000 clones, 83% being singletons. Sequencing input: peripheral blood. The receptors were sampled from a human donor in a cohort sampled during active COVID-19. CDR3s include the opening cysteine and the closing phenylalanine or tryptophan. The order of the fields is V gene, J gene, clone size, D gene, CDR3 length, CDR3 DNA, CDR3 protein. A D gene is named only where the DNA matches it firmly. Not every row has a clone size; where given, it reads once, few, many or a size class.

V gene: TRBV27; J gene: TRBJ1-6; clone size: few; D gene: .; CDR3 length: 18; CDR3 DNA: TGTGCCAGCAGTTTGACCGGGACACCCAGCTCCTATAATTCACCCCTCCACTTT; CDR3 protein: CASSLTGTPSSYNSPLHF
V gene: TRBV7-2; J gene: TRBJ2-6; clone size: .; D gene: TRBD1; CDR3 length: 18; CDR3 DNA: TGTGCCAGCAGCCTTTTGGGACAGCCTCTCTCTGGGGCCAACGTCCTGACTTTC; CDR3 protein: CASSLLGQPLSGANVLTF
V gene: TRBV5-4; J gene: TRBJ2-7; clone size: .; D gene: TRBD1; CDR3 length: 14; CDR3 DNA: TGTGCCAGCAGCCCATGGACAGGGGGCGGCGAGCAGTACTTC; CDR3 protein: CASSPWTGGGEQYF
V gene: TRBV18; J gene: TRBJ2-1; clone size: .; D gene: TRBD2; CDR3 length: 16; CDR3 DNA: TGTGCCAGCTCATCGACCACTAGCGGGAACCTCGATGAGCAGTTCTTC; CDR3 protein: CASSSTTSGNLDEQFF
V gene: TRBV9; J gene: TRBJ2-2; clone size: few; D gene: .; CDR3 length: 15; CDR3 DNA: TGTGCCAGCAGCGCGAGGACACTCGACACCGGGGAGCTGTTTTTT; CDR3 protein: CASSARTLDTGELFF
V gene: TRBV30; J gene: TRBJ1-2; clone size: .; D gene: .; CDR3 length: 16; CDR3 DNA: TGTGCCTGGACTCCAATAGGGGGGGGCTTGGGTTATGGCTACACCTTC; CDR3 protein: CAWTPIGGGLGYGYTF
V gene: TRBV6-1; J gene: TRBJ2-7; clone size: .; D gene: .; CDR3 length: 13; CDR3 DNA: TGTGCCAGCAGTGATTTGAGGGAAACACAGCAGTACTTC; CDR3 protein: CASSDLRETQQYF
V gene: TRBV29-1; J gene: TRBJ2-1; clone size: .; D gene: TRBD1; CDR3 length: 13; CDR3 DNA: TGCAGCGTTGGACAGGGGTTGTACAATGAGCAGTTCTTC; CDR3 protein: CSVGQGLYNEQFF
V gene: TRBV18; J gene: TRBJ2-1; clone size: .; D gene: .; CDR3 length: 14; CDR3 DNA: TGTGCCAGCTCACCGGACTACCTCGACAATGAGCAGTTCTTC; CDR3 protein: CASSPDYLDNEQFF
V gene: TRBV5-1; J gene: TRBJ2-5; clone size: .; D gene: TRBD2; CDR3 length: 17; CDR3 DNA: TGCGCCAGCAGCTCAGGACTAGCGGGGCTCTACCAAGAGACCCAGTACTTC; CDR3 protein: CASSSGLAGLYQETQYF
V gene: TRBV6-2/TRBV6-3; J gene: TRBJ2-5; clone size: .; D gene: TRBD1; CDR3 length: 15; CDR3 DNA: TGTGCCAGCAGTTCCTCGACAGGGGCTCGTGAGACCCAGTACTTC; CDR3 protein: CASSSSTGARETQYF
V gene: TRBV9; J gene: TRBJ1-3; clone size: many; D gene: .; CDR3 length: 16; CDR3 DNA: TGTGCCAGCAGCGTCGACAGGCCTAGCTCTGGAAACACCATATATTTT; CDR3 protein: CASSVDRPSSGNTIYF
V gene: TRBV7-9; J gene: TRBJ1-1; clone size: .; D gene: .; CDR3 length: 13; CDR3 DNA: TGTGCCAGCAGCTTAGATCGGGGGAGCAGAGCTTTCTTT; CDR3 protein: CASSLDRGSRAFF
V gene: TRBV6-5; J gene: TRBJ1-4; clone size: .; D gene: TRBD1; CDR3 length: 15; CDR3 DNA: TGTGCCAGCAGTTACGCAGGGGGCGTAAGTGAAAAACTGTTTTTT; CDR3 protein: CASSYAGGVSEKLFF
V gene: TRBV5-1; J gene: TRBJ1-1; clone size: .; D gene: TRBD1; CDR3 length: 15; CDR3 DNA: TGCGCCAGCAGTCACGGACAGGGCATGAACACTGAAGCTTTCTTT; CDR3 protein: CASSHGQGMNTEAFF
V gene: TRBV29-1; J gene: TRBJ2-7; clone size: few; D gene: TRBD1; CDR3 length: 13; CDR3 DNA: TGCAGCGCTGTAAACGGACAGGGCTCCGAGCAGTACTTC; CDR3 protein: CSAVNGQGSEQYF
V gene: TRBV13; J gene: TRBJ1-2; clone size: .; D gene: TRBD1; CDR3 length: 15; CDR3 DNA: TGTGCCAGCAGCTCCGGGACAGGGCTTGCCTATGGCTACACCTTC; CDR3 protein: CASSSGTGLAYGYTF
V gene: TRBV7-3; J gene: TRBJ1-1; clone size: .; D gene: .; CDR3 length: 13; CDR3 DNA: TGTGCCAGCAGCTCCCAGGAGAACACTGAAGCTTTCTTT; CDR3 protein: CASSSQENTEAFF
V gene: TRBV5-4; J gene: TRBJ2-2; clone size: .; D gene: TRBD2; CDR3 length: 15; CDR3 DNA: TGTGCCAGCAGTTTTAGCGGGACGGACACCGGGGAGCTGTTTTTT; CDR3 protein: CASSFSGTDTGELFF
V gene: TRBV7-2; J gene: TRBJ2-7; clone size: .; D gene: TRBD1; CDR3 length: 13; CDR3 DNA: TGTGCCAGCAGCACTACAGGGGGCTACGAGCAGTACTTC; CDR3 protein: CASSTTGGYEQYF
V gene: TRBV27; J gene: TRBJ2-1; clone size: .; D gene: TRBD1; CDR3 length: 14; CDR3 DNA: TGTGCCAGCAGTTTTATATCAACAGGGGCAAAGCAGTTCTTC; CDR3 protein: CASSFISTGAKQFF
V gene: TRBV6-5; J gene: TRBJ2-1; clone size: .; D gene: .; CDR3 length: 13; CDR3 DNA: TGTGCCAGCAGTTGGACTTATAGAGATGAGCAGTTCTTC; CDR3 protein: CASSWTYRDEQFF
V gene: TRBV28; J gene: TRBJ2-7; clone size: .; D gene: TRBD1; CDR3 length: 15; CDR3 DNA: TGTGCCAGCAGTTTGGGAGGGACAGGGGGCGACGAGCAGTACTTC; CDR3 protein: CASSLGGTGGDEQYF
V gene: TRBV5-1; J gene: TRBJ1-4; clone size: .; D gene: TRBD1; CDR3 length: 16; CDR3 DNA: TGCGCCAGCAGCTTGGCCGACAGGGCGACTAATGAAAAACTGTTTTTT; CDR3 protein: CASSLADRATNEKLFF
V gene: TRBV19; J gene: TRBJ1-1; clone size: .; D gene: TRBD1; CDR3 length: 16; CDR3 DNA: TGTGCCAGTAGTACACTAGGACAGGTGGGGATGACTGAAGCTTTCTTT; CDR3 protein: CASSTLGQVGMTEAFF
V gene: TRBV12-5; J gene: TRBJ2-3; clone size: .; D gene: .; CDR3 length: 13; CDR3 DNA: TGTGCTAGTGGCGGGGAGAACACAGATACGCAGTATTTT; CDR3 protein: CASGGENTDTQYF
V gene: TRBV9; J gene: TRBJ2-2; clone size: few; D gene: TRBD2; CDR3 length: 15; CDR3 DNA: TGTGCCAGCAGCATTCTAGCGGGAGGTCCCGGGGAGCTGTTTTTT; CDR3 protein: CASSILAGGPGELFF
V gene: TRBV14; J gene: TRBJ2-3; clone size: .; D gene: TRBD2; CDR3 length: 12; CDR3 DNA: TGTGCCAGCAGCCTTAGCGGGGCTACGCAGTATTTT; CDR3 protein: CASSLSGATQYF
V gene: TRBV28; J gene: TRBJ1-4; clone size: .; D gene: TRBD1; CDR3 length: 14; CDR3 DNA: TGTGCCAGCAGTAGACAGGGGATGTTCGAAAAACTGTTTTTT; CDR3 protein: CASSRQGMFEKLFF
V gene: TRBV5-1; J gene: TRBJ2-7; clone size: .; D gene: TRBD1; CDR3 length: 14; CDR3 DNA: TGCGCCAGCAGCTCTGGACAGGGGGGCCCCGAGCAGTACTTC; CDR3 protein: CASSSGQGGPEQYF
V gene: TRBV6-5; J gene: TRBJ2-3; clone size: once; D gene: TRBD2; CDR3 length: 15; CDR3 DNA: TGTGCCAGCAGTTACCTAGCGGGGGGGGCAGATACGCAGTATTTT; CDR3 protein: CASSYLAGGADTQYF
V gene: TRBV7-2; J gene: TRBJ1-2; clone size: .; D gene: TRBD1; CDR3 length: 14; CDR3 DNA: TGTGCCAGCAGCTTAGTAGGACAGGGGCTTGGCTACACCTTC; CDR3 protein: CASSLVGQGLGYTF
V gene: TRBV7-9; J gene: TRBJ2-5; clone size: .; D gene: TRBD2; CDR3 length: 19; CDR3 DNA: TGTGCCAGCAGCTTAAATCGGAGACTAGCGGGAGCTAAAAAAGAGACCCAGTACTTC; CDR3 protein: CASSLNRRLAGAKKETQYF
V gene: TRBV28; J gene: TRBJ2-3; clone size: .; D gene: .; CDR3 length: 14; CDR3 DNA: TGTGCCAGCAGAACGGGACTGTACACAGATACGCAGTATTTT; CDR3 protein: CASRTGLYTDTQYF
V gene: TRBV6-2/TRBV6-3; J gene: TRBJ1-5; clone size: .; D gene: .; CDR3 length: 14; CDR3 DNA: TGTGCCAGCAGTTACCCCGGGAGGGATAAGCCCCAGCATTTT; CDR3 protein: CASSYPGRDKPQHF
V gene: TRBV19; J gene: TRBJ2-1; clone size: .; D gene: .; CDR3 length: 15; CDR3 DNA: TGTGCCAGTAGCGATCCGGGGGGCCCGAACAATGAGCAGTTCTTC; CDR3 protein: CASSDPGGPNNEQFF
V gene: TRBV3-1/TRBV3-2; J gene: TRBJ2-2; clone size: .; D gene: TRBD2; CDR3 length: 17; CDR3 DNA: TGTGCCAGCAGCCAACCGGGACTAGCGGGAGAACGGGGGGAGCTGTTTTTT; CDR3 protein: CASSQPGLAGERGELFF
V gene: TRBV7-9; J gene: TRBJ1-6; clone size: .; D gene: .; CDR3 length: 15; CDR3 DNA: TGTGCCAGCAGACAGTCGGGAAACAATAATTCACCCCTCCACTTT; CDR3 protein: CASRQSGNNNSPLHF
V gene: TRBV28; J gene: TRBJ2-2; clone size: .; D gene: TRBD1; CDR3 length: 15; CDR3 DNA: TGTGCCAGCAGTCCGGGACAGGTGTCCACCGGGGAGCTGTTTTTT; CDR3 protein: CASSPGQVSTGELFF
V gene: TRBV29-1; J gene: TRBJ1-5; clone size: .; D gene: TRBD1; CDR3 length: 13; CDR3 DNA: TGCAGCGTTGCCGAACAGGGGGGGCAGCCCCAGCATTTT; CDR3 protein: CSVAEQGGQPQHF
V gene: TRBV28; J gene: TRBJ2-7; clone size: .; D gene: TRBD2; CDR3 length: 14; CDR3 DNA: TGTGCCAGCAGTCTAGCGGGACAAACCTACGAGCAGTACTTC; CDR3 protein: CASSLAGQTYEQYF
V gene: TRBV6-1; J gene: TRBJ2-6; clone size: few; D gene: TRBD1; CDR3 length: 19; CDR3 DNA: TGTGCCAGCAGTGGGACAGGGAACCACCTGAGCTCTGGGGCCAACGTCCTGACTTTC; CDR3 protein: CASSGTGNHLSSGANVLTF
V gene: TRBV24-1; J gene: TRBJ2-7; clone size: .; D gene: TRBD1; CDR3 length: 15; CDR3 DNA: TGTGCCACCAGTGAACCCGGGACAGAACCCTACGAGCAGTACTTC; CDR3 protein: CATSEPGTEPYEQYF
V gene: TRBV3-1/TRBV3-2; J gene: TRBJ1-1; clone size: once; D gene: TRBD1; CDR3 length: 16; CDR3 DNA: TGTGCCAGCAGCCGGTATAGGACAGGGCGGAACACTGAAGCTTTCTTT; CDR3 protein: CASSRYRTGRNTEAFF
V gene: TRBV5-4; J gene: TRBJ2-5; clone size: .; D gene: TRBD2; CDR3 length: 15; CDR3 DNA: TGTGCCAGCAGCTTTTACCAGCGGGGCCAAGAGACCCAGTACTTC; CDR3 protein: CASSFYQRGQETQYF
V gene: TRBV28; J gene: TRBJ2-1; clone size: .; D gene: .; CDR3 length: 14; CDR3 DNA: TGTGCCAGCAGTTTATGGCAGGGGTACAATGAGCAGTTCTTC; CDR3 protein: CASSLWQGYNEQFF
V gene: TRBV12-3/TRBV12-4; J gene: TRBJ2-3; clone size: .; D gene: .; CDR3 length: 12; CDR3 DNA: TGTGCCAGCAGTTTCGGTGGAGATACGCAGTATTTT; CDR3 protein: CASSFGGDTQYF
V gene: TRBV24-1; J gene: TRBJ1-5; clone size: .; D gene: .; CDR3 length: 16; CDR3 DNA: TGTGCCACCAGTGATTCTAGCTCGTACCCCAATCAGCCCCAGCATTTT; CDR3 protein: CATSDSSSYPNQPQHF
V gene: TRBV5-4; J gene: TRBJ2-7; clone size: .; D gene: .; CDR3 length: 15; CDR3 DNA: TGTGCCAGCAGCTTGGTAAGCGGACCCTCCTACGAGCAGTACTTC; CDR3 protein: CASSLVSGPSYEQYF
V gene: TRBV27; J gene: TRBJ1-2; clone size: .; D gene: .; CDR3 length: 14; CDR3 DNA: TGTGCCAGCAGTTTGGACTCAGGGAGGCGGGGCTACACCTTC; CDR3 protein: CASSLDSGRRGYTF
V gene: TRBV27; J gene: TRBJ2-2; clone size: .; D gene: .; CDR3 length: 14; CDR3 DNA: TGTGCCTCCTCGAGGGAGACGAACACCGGGGAGCTGTTTTTT; CDR3 protein: CASSRETNTGELFF
V gene: TRBV6-5; J gene: TRBJ1-2; clone size: .; D gene: TRBD1; CDR3 length: 13; CDR3 DNA: TGTGCCAGCAGGATCGACAGGGGGAATGGCTACACCTTC; CDR3 protein: CASRIDRGNGYTF
V gene: TRBV30; J gene: TRBJ1-1; clone size: .; D gene: .; CDR3 length: 13; CDR3 DNA: TGTGCCTGGAGTGGAGACACATTCACTGAAGCTTTCTTT; CDR3 protein: CAWSGDTFTEAFF